The 19 T cell receptor beta chains in this list originate from one sample, sequenced in a study of tumor-infiltrating lymphocytes in primary liver carcinoma. RNA and DNA were co-extracted from roughly 20-30 mg of unsorted bulk tissue. Production of TCR beta cDNA used roughly 500 ng total RNA together with a constant-region primer. Employing slightly modified ARM-PCR, three nested multiplex PCR rounds were run, and these gave rise to the TCR beta libraries. In the first two PCR rounds, TRBV1-TRBV30 forward primers were paired with a C-beta reverse primer, and each round lasted roughly 10 cycles. In TCRdb, the multiplex PCR reads were re-called with MiXCR into one record per CDR3 protein. This table has tens of thousands of distinct CDR3 sequences, 65% to 80% appearing once. Sample: liver tumor tissue from sampling region 2. Subset: tumor region T2, inferior pole. Receptors originate from a man in his forties or fifties with primary liver carcinoma and hepatitis B virus infection.

About this clonotype itself: Relative to the germline gene, one junction end is altered; a read error may explain this. The chain carries TRBV10-3 and TRBJ2-7; possibly TRBD1 or TRBD2 for D (5 bases each). This CDR3 has 13 amino acids. Germline V lookup: CDR1 ENHRY, CDR2 SYGVKD. CDR3 region: CAIWDQSPSEHYF. CDR3 nucleotide sequence: TGTGCCATCTGGGACCAATCGCCCTCCGAGCATTACTTC.

Concerning this clonotype: Likely a read error: the CDR3 ends without its conserved phenylalanine or tryptophan. The rearrangement uses TRBV11-2 and TRBJ2-7; TRBD2 is a possible D gene (6 bases). CDR1 and CDR2 (germline): SGHAT, FQNNGV. V was cut by 6 bases and J by 4 bases, with 19 bases left in between. The CDR3 contains 15 residues. CDR3 in amino acids: CASSLTRGLSYEQYI. CDR3 bases: TGTGCCAGCAGTCTGACCCGGGGACTGAGTTACGAGCAGTACATC.

Concerning this clonotype: At one end the junction does not follow the germline gene, possibly because of a read error. V gene TRBV10-3 combines with J gene TRBJ2-1; 8 bases align to TRBD2. Per germline, CDR1 ENHRY and CDR2 SYGVKD. The CDR3 runs to 16 residues. The chain's CDR3 is CVISDPGGSSYNEQFF. CDR3 nucleotides: TGTGTCATCAGTGACCCGGGAGGGTCATCGTACAATGAACAGTTCTTC.

The V call is TRBV12-3 or TRBV12-4, the J call TRBJ2-1; D ambiguous. The ends were cut back, 3 bases at V and 4 bases at J, with 13 bases in the middle. This CDR3 comprises 15 residues. In nucleotides, the CDR3 is TGTGCCAGCAGTTTCGATCCAACGTCTTACAATGAGCAGTTCTTC. Protein product: CASSFDPTSYNEQFF.

This clonotype has just one count. Compared with germline, one end of the junction differs, possibly owing to a read error. The chain has TRBV29-1 and TRBJ1-1, with 8 bases identical to TRBD1. The CDR3 runs to 14 residues. CDR1 and CDR2 (germline): SQVTM, ANQGSEA. CDR3 region: CSVFRTGMNIEAFF. Written as DNA, the CDR3 is TGCAGCGTCTTCCGGACAGGGATGAACATTGAAGCTTTCTTT.

Regarding this clonotype: Compared with germline, one end of the junction differs, possibly owing to a read error. The V call is TRBV11-2, the J call TRBJ2-3, with TRBD2 matching 11 bases. Germline V gene sequence: CDR1 SGHAT, CDR2 FQNNGV. The CDR3 is 18 amino acids. The CDR3 protein is CASSSAASGRKLSDAQYF. The CDR3 DNA reads as TGTGCCAGCAGCTCAGCCGCTAGCGGGAGGAAACTGTCAGATGCGCAGTATTTT.

About this clonotype itself: One end of the junction does not line up with germline, which may come from a read error. This rearrangement joins TRBV29-1 to TRBJ2-2; 7 bases map to TRBD1. CDR1 and CDR2 (germline): SQVTM, ANQGSEA. This CDR3 is 18 amino acids long. The CDR3 DNA reads TGCAGCGTTCCCTATTCCGACAGGGTGAGAGTGGACACTGGGGAGCTGTTTTTT. This sequence encodes CSVPYSDRVRVDTGELFF.

The J gene is TRBJ2-6, the V gene TRBV12-3 or TRBV12-4; D remains ambiguous. Trimming removed 2 bases at V and 3 bases at J, with 5 bases between. The CDR3 is 14 residues long. The CDR3 DNA sequence: TGTGCCAGCAGTTTAAGGCATGGGGCCAACGTCCTGACTTTC. This translates into CASSLRHGANVLTF.

Concerning this clonotype: The CDR3 ends on some other residue instead of the conserved phenylalanine or tryptophan, so this is likely a read error. The limits of the CDR3 on the DNA are not certain, so only TCRdb's listed CDR3 is given. This chain links TRBV6-2 or TRBV6-3 with TRBJ1-5; the tabulated D call, TRBD1, remains unverified against the DNA. Termini included, the CDR3 measures 13 amino acids. CDR1 MNHEY and CDR2 SVGEGT come from the germline V gene. This chain's CDR3 is CASNFPQGRTQHS.

A few counts support this clonotype. This rearrangement joins TRBV6-1 to TRBJ1-5; 7 bases map to TRBD1. The CDR3 runs to 15 residues. The V gene end was trimmed by 7 bases and the J gene end by 3 bases; junction bases not matched to a gene: 9. The germline V gene encodes CDR1 MNHNS and CDR2 SASEGT. The CDR3 reads CASNVTGAFNQPQHF. CDR3 in DNA: TGTGCCAGCAATGTTACAGGGGCCTTCAATCAGCCCCAGCATTTT.

The chain is built from TRBV5-4 and TRBJ2-2; D remains unclear. The V end lost 4 bases, the J end lost 4 bases, and 14 bases lay between the germline ends. This CDR3 has 15 amino acids. The germline V gene encodes CDR1 SGHNT and CDR2 YYREEE (reference sequence). The CDR3 sequence is CASSRRTARTGELFF. CDR3 DNA sequence: TGTGCCAGCAGCCGAAGGACGGCCCGCACCGGGGAGCTGTTTTTT. The variable domain in full, completed from reference TRBV5-4 and TRBJ2-2, reads ETGVTQSPTHLIKTRGQQVTLRCSSQSGHNTVSWYQQALGQGPQFIFQYYREEENGRGNFPPRFSGLQFPNYSSELNVNALELDDSALYLCASSRRTARTGELFFGEGSRLTVL.

This clonotype was counted ten times or more. V usage is TRBV6-5 and J usage is TRBJ2-3; 7 positions match TRBD1. The V gene's germline CDR1 is MNHEY and CDR2 SVGAGI. The CDR3 covers 15 residues. V shed 7 bases, J shed 0 bases, and the junction held 7 bases outside the gene matches. CDR3 protein: CASNRGQASTDTQYF. Here the CDR3 DNA reads TGTGCCAGCAACCGAGGACAGGCTAGCACAGATACGCAGTATTTT.

Many counts were recorded for this clonotype. The chain employs TRBV4-3 and TRBJ2-7, with TRBD2 matching over 7 bases. CDR3 length: 15 residues. The V segment lost 1 base and the J segment 5 bases; nucleotides outside the gene matches: 8. Germline values: CDR1 LGHNA, CDR2 YSLEER. The CDR3 loop reads CASSQGPGGEDEQYF. The CDR3 nucleotides are TGCGCCAGCAGCCAAGGTCCGGGAGGAGAGGACGAGCAGTACTTC.

For this clonotype: Lacking the conserved final phenylalanine or tryptophan, this CDR3 likely reflects a read error. The limits of the CDR3 on the DNA are not certain, so only TCRdb's listed CDR3 is given. V is TRBV11-2 and J is TRBJ2-5. Germline V gene sequence: CDR1 SGHAT, CDR2 FQNNGV. The CDR3 region is 13 residues in length, termini included. The CDR3 region is CVSSLVLEETQCL.

This clonotype was recorded once. The gene calls are TRBV20-1 and TRBJ1-6; 12 positions match TRBD1. The germline gives CDR1 DFQATT, CDR2 SNEGSKA (reference sequence). The CDR3 totals 13 residues. The CDR3 reads CSGDRGPDSPLHF. CDR3 nucleotides: TGCAGCGGGGACAGGGGGCCGGATTCACCCCTCCACTTT.

As regards this clonotype: The germline gene is not matched at one end of the junction; a read error may be the cause. The chain links TRBV6-5 to TRBJ2-5; tentative D call: TRBD2 (7 bases). The CDR3 runs 15 residues. Germline V gene sequence: CDR1 MNHEY, CDR2 SVGAGI. The CDR3 DNA is TGTGCCAACAGTCCAACGACAGGAGGGGGGGAGACCAAGTACTTC. Amino acid sequence: CANSPTTGGGETKYF.

Notes on this clonotype: In this CDR3 the conserved last residue, phenylalanine or tryptophan, is missing, so a read error is likely. The chain employs TRBV6-2 or TRBV6-3 and TRBJ2-1, with D possibly TRBD1 on 5 matching bases. The germline V gene encodes CDR1 MNHEY and CDR2 SVGEGT. CDR3 length: 15 residues. CDR3 protein: CSSSYRSVFYNEQFL. The CDR3, as DNA: TGTTCCAGCAGTTACAGGAGTGTGTTCTACAATGAGCAGTTCCTC.

V gene TRBV30 combines with J gene TRBJ2-1; tentatively, D is TRBD2 (5 bases). Trimming removed 4 bases at V and 10 bases at J, with 17 bases between. Looked up from germline, CDR1 is GTSNPN and CDR2 is SVGIG (reference sequence). This CDR3 comprises 13 residues. This CDR3 is CAWTLGSLKEQFF. CDR3 bases: TGTGCCTGGACGTTGGGGAGTCTCAAAGAGCAGTTCTTC.

This chain joins TRBV11-2 and TRBJ1-1; D remains ambiguous. Germline CDR1 is SGHAT and CDR2 is FQNNGV. Trimming took 9 bases from V and 8 from J, leaving 16 bases between them. The CDR3 is 12 residues long. The CDR3, as DNA: TGTGCCAGGAGCCGCCCTACGCCCGAAGCTTTCTTT. It is translated as CARSRPTPEAFF.